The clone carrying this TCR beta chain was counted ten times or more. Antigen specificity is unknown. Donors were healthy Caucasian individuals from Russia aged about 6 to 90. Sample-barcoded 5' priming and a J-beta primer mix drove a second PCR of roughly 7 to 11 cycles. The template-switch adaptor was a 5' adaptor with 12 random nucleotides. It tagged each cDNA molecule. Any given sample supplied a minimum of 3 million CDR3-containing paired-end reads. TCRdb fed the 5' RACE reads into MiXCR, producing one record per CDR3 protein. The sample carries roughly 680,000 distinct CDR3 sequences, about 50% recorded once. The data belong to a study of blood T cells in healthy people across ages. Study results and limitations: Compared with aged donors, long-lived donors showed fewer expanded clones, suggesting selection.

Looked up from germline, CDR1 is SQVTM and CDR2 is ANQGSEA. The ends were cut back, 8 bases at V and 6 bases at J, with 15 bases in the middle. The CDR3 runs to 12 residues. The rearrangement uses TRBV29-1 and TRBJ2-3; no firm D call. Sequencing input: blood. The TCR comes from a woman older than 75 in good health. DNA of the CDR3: TGCAGCACTGCAGGCCTGGGGGATACGCAGTATTTT. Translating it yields CSTAGLGDTQYF.